Each of the 30 T cell receptor beta chains below was sequenced from the same sample in a study of identical twins' blood T cells. In TCRdb, the 5' RACE reads were re-called with MiXCR into one record per CDR3 protein. The sample holds a few hundred thousand distinct CDR3 sequences; 25% to 35% are singletons and the top ten take about 6%. The sequenced material came from PBMCs. All receptors come from a woman aged 18 to 49 in good health.

In the case of this clonotype: This clone may be a read error of a much larger clone one base away. The CDR3 bases are TGTGCCAGCAACTTAGCCCAGTACACAGATACGCAGTATTTT. Protein sequence: CASNLAQYTDTQYF. This chain uses TRBV7-9 with TRBJ2-3; D not resolved. CDR1 is SEHNR and CDR2 is FQNEAQ in the germline V gene (reference sequence). The CDR3 is made up of 14 amino acids.

This clonotype showed up just a few times. The gene calls are TRBV20-1 and TRBJ2-2, with D possibly matching TRBD2 (5 bases). Looked up from germline, CDR1 is DFQATT and CDR2 is SNEGSKA (reference sequence). V lost 5 bases and J 4 bases, leaving 17 bases between the germline ends. This CDR3 spans 15 amino acids. The CDR3 DNA is TGCAGTGCTTCCGCTAGCTCCCTGAGCACCGGGGAGCTGTTTTTT. Protein: CSASASSLSTGELFF.

This clonotype was observed at least ten times. V usage is TRBV7-2 and J usage is TRBJ2-3, with D possibly being TRBD1 (6 bases). Trimming left V 3 bases short and J 3 bases short, with 13 bases between. This CDR3 spans 15 amino acids. Germline values: CDR1 SGHTA, CDR2 FQGNSA. CDR3 protein: CASSFRGGGTDTQYF. CDR3 nucleotide sequence: TGTGCCAGCAGCTTTCGAGGGGGTGGGACAGATACGCAGTATTTT.

A note on this clonotype: Its ends do not fully match the called genes, so a read error is possible. The chain has TRBV4-2 and TRBJ2-1; either TRBD1 or TRBD2 may fit D (5 bases each). The CDR3 has 17 amino acids. Germline values: CDR1 LGHNA, CDR2 YNFKEQ. The CDR3 reads CASSQEGRNPIYNGQFF. The CDR3 DNA reads as TGTGCCAGCAGCCAAGAGGGACGAAATCCCATCTACAATGGGCAGTTCTTC.

This clonotype occurred many times. The chain combines TRBV12-3 or TRBV12-4 with TRBJ1-5; D gene unclear. This CDR3 spans 13 amino acids. With 3 bases removed from V and 6 bases from J, the gap between germline ends came to 9 bases. The chain's CDR3 is CASSFGTGQPQHF. The CDR3 DNA reads TGTGCCAGCAGTTTTGGTACGGGTCAGCCCCAGCATTTT.

This clonotype came up many times. The CDR3 reads CASSLPLGDTEAFF. The DNA of the CDR3 is TGTGCCAGCAGCCTCCCGCTTGGGGATACTGAAGCTTTCTTT. The chain combines TRBV9 with TRBJ1-1; D ambiguous. The germline CDR1 and CDR2 sequences are SGDLS and YYNGEE. CDR3 length: 14 residues. The V end lost 4 bases, the J end lost 5 bases, and 15 bases lay between the germline ends.

A word on this clonotype: A junction end diverges from the germline sequence, so it may reflect a read error. The chain joins TRBV20-1 to TRBJ1-5, with D unresolved. Germline CDR1 and CDR2: DFQATT and SNEGSKA (reference sequence). The CDR3 length is 12 residues. The CDR3 nucleotides are TGCATTGCTAGAGTAAGGGATCAGCCCCAGCATTTT. Residues: CIARVRDQPQHF.

The V gene is TRBV7-9, the J gene TRBJ1-1, with TRBD1 as a possible D gene (6 bases). V was cut by 1 base and J by 5 bases, with 11 bases left in between. The CDR3 length is 14 residues. Looked up from germline, CDR1 is SEHNR and CDR2 is FQNEAQ (reference sequence). The CDR3 nucleotides are TGTGCCAGCAGCTTAGTTAGGGGACAAACTGAAGCTTTCTTT. It encodes CASSLVRGQTEAFF.

V gene TRBV20-1 combines with J gene TRBJ1-1; D might be TRBD1 (6 bases). The germline V and J ends were trimmed by 6 bases and 3 bases, with 14 bases remaining between them. There are 13 residues in the CDR3. Germline V lookup: CDR1 DFQATT, CDR2 SNEGSKA (reference sequence). The DNA for the CDR3 is TGCAGTGCCCATGGGAGGGGGGACACTGAAGCTTTCTTT. Its protein is CSAHGRGDTEAFF.

At least ten counts were recorded for this clonotype. The chain recombines TRBV10-2 with TRBJ2-7, with D unresolved. CDR1 and CDR2 (germline): WSHSY, SAAADI. The CDR3 totals 13 residues. Trimming took off 3 bases at V and 2 bases at J, with 8 bases between the two ends. The DNA of the CDR3 is TGCGCCAGCAGTGAAACTCAGACCTACGAGCAGTACTTC. Translating gives CASSETQTYEQYF.

The V and J genes are TRBV20-1 and TRBJ1-2; maybe TRBD1 (6 bases). V lost 5 bases and J lost 5, with 12 bases in between. Germline V lookup: CDR1 DFQATT, CDR2 SNEGSKA (reference sequence). There are 12 residues in the CDR3. DNA of the CDR3: TGCAGTGCTCAGGGGCAGGGGTATGGCTACACCTTC. Its translation: CSAQGQGYGYTF.

Note on this clonotype: Its ends do not fully match the called genes, so a read error is possible. CDR3 protein: CASSQDLTSGGTDTQYF. The CDR3 region has the DNA TGTGCCAGCAGCCAAGATTTAACTAGCGGGGGCACAGATACGCAGTATTTT. The chain has TRBV4-1 and TRBJ2-3, with TRBD2 matching over 10 bases. Germline CDR1 MGHRA, CDR2 YSYEKL. The length of the CDR3 is 17 residues.

This clonotype was seen more than once but under ten times. The chain couples TRBV7-9 to TRBJ1-2; D remains ambiguous. V lost 3 bases to trimming and J lost 8 bases, with 10 bases between them. CDR3 length equals 12 residues. The germline V gene encodes CDR1 SEHNR and CDR2 FQNEAQ (reference sequence). The CDR3, as DNA: TGTGCCAGCAGCTTCCCGGCGGGCGGCTACACCTTC. Translated, it gives CASSFPAGGYTF.

This clonotype was found a few times. This chain links TRBV5-6 with TRBJ1-1; TRBD1 matches at 7 bases. This CDR3 is built from 16 residues. With V trimmed by 7 bases and J by 5 bases, 17 bases remained unmatched. Germline CDR1 SGHDT, CDR2 YYEEEE. CDR3 residues: CASARGYRGMDTEAFF. The CDR3 bases are TGTGCCAGCGCTCGGGGATACAGGGGAATGGATACTGAAGCTTTCTTT.

This clonotype has only a few counts. The gene calls are TRBV18 and TRBJ2-7; 9 bases are a match to TRBD2. This CDR3 region has 16 residues. V lost 6 bases, J lost 3 bases, and 12 bases stayed unmatched. Germline-derived CDR1 and CDR2 are KGHSH and LQKENI. The CDR3, as DNA: TGTGCCAGCTCCCCAGGTTTGAGCGGGAGGATCTACGAGCAGTACTTC. Protein product: CASSPGLSGRIYEQYF.

This clonotype appeared once. The V and J genes are TRBV2 and TRBJ1-1; TRBD1 matches 7 bases. The trim removed 4 bases at V and 5 bases at J, leaving 16 bases unmatched. The CDR3 spans 17 residues. Germline loops: CDR1 SNHLY, CDR2 FYNNEI. The CDR3 DNA is TGTGCCAGCAGTGTTACCCTGGGGAGACAGGGAAGAACTGAAGCTTTCTTT. Protein sequence: CASSVTLGRQGRTEAFF.

The genes are TRBV6-2 or TRBV6-3 and TRBJ2-3, with D tentatively TRBD1 (6 bases). The length of the CDR3 is 15 residues. Germline-derived CDR1 and CDR2 are MNHEY and SVGEGT. Trimming removed 6 bases from V and 0 bases from J, with 13 bases in between. The CDR3 DNA is TGTGCCAGCAGCCACCCGAGGGGGAGCACAGATACGCAGTATTTT. Translation gives CASSHPRGSTDTQYF.

V is TRBV2 and J is TRBJ1-3, with TRBD1 as a possible D gene (5 bases). V lost 8 bases and J lost 6, with 11 bases in between. There are 12 residues in the CDR3. Per germline, CDR1 SNHLY and CDR2 FYNNEI. CDR3 region: CASALGENTIYF. The DNA of the CDR3 is TGTGCCAGCGCGCTGGGGGAAAACACCATATATTTT.

There are a few counts of this clonotype. The genes are TRBV6-6 and TRBJ2-2; TRBD2 matches at 9 bases. Germline V lookup: CDR1 MNHNY, CDR2 SVGAGI (reference sequence). The CDR3 spans 18 residues. The V segment lost 0 bases and the J segment 7 bases; nucleotides outside the gene matches: 12. CDR3 nucleotide sequence: TGTGCCAGCAGTTACTCTCTAGCGGGATTGGTAGCAGGCGGGGAGCTGTTTTTT. It yields the protein CASSYSLAGLVAGGELFF.

Concerning this clonotype: A much larger clone lies one base from this, so it may be a read error. Because the CDR3 is missing its conserved closing phenylalanine or tryptophan, this is likely a read error. The rearrangement joins TRBV12-3 or TRBV12-4 to TRBJ1-2; 7 bases match TRBD1. The CDR3 is 12 amino acids. The CDR3 loop reads CASRLGGSGYTL. DNA of the CDR3: TGTGCCAGCAGATTAGGGGGCTCTGGCTACACCCTC.

This clonotype was found a few times. J is TRBJ2-5 and V is TRBV27; D not certain. This CDR3 is 12 amino acids long. Germline-derived CDR1 and CDR2 are MNHEY and SMNVEV (reference sequence). Trimming cost V 7 bases and J 6 bases, with 12 bases left between them. CDR3 residues: CASTPDFKTQYF. Here the CDR3 DNA reads TGTGCCAGCACCCCGGATTTCAAGACCCAGTACTTC.

Details on this clonotype: A read error may be the cause here, since a much bigger clone is one base away. This chain links TRBV20-1 with TRBJ1-1; D call uncertain. Germline CDR1 and CDR2: DFQATT and SNEGSKA (reference sequence). The CDR3 has 13 amino acids. In DNA, the CDR3 is TGCGGTGCTAGTCCGGGATTGAACACTGAAGCTTTCTTT. The encoded protein is CGASPGLNTEAFF.

The chain joins TRBV20-1 to TRBJ1-1; the D is unclear. V was shortened by 1 base and J by 0 bases, with 6 bases between the two germline ends. CDR3 size: 13 residues. Germline values: CDR1 DFQATT, CDR2 SNEGSKA (reference sequence). CDR3 DNA: TGCAGTGCTAGAGGAACCATGAACACTGAAGCTTTCTTT. As protein: CSARGTMNTEAFF.

The chain employs TRBV27 and TRBJ2-7; 7 bases align to TRBD1. There are 14 residues in the CDR3. The germline V gene has CDR1 MNHEY and CDR2 SMNVEV (reference sequence). Trimming at V came to 2 bases and at J to 6 bases, leaving 7 bases not matched to a gene. CDR3 amino acids: CASSLKGASREQYF. CDR3 sequence (DNA): TGTGCCAGCAGTTTAAAGGGGGCGTCTCGCGAGCAGTACTTC.

This clonotype was detected a few times. This chain joins TRBV7-9 and TRBJ1-1; a weak D match, TRBD1 (6 bases). Trimming left V 1 base short and J 3 bases short, with 12 bases between. This CDR3 contains 15 residues. From germline, CDR1 is SEHNR and CDR2 FQNEAQ (reference sequence). The CDR3 DNA reads as TGTGCCAGCAGCTTAGGTCCGAGGGGGGACACTGAAGCTTTCTTT. Protein: CASSLGPRGDTEAFF. Using reference TRBV7-9 and TRBJ1-1 for the parts outside the CDR3, the full variable domain is DTGVSQNPRHKITKRGQNVTFRCDPISEHNRLYWYRQTLGQGPEFLTYFQNEAQLEKSRLLSDRFSAERPKGSFSTLEIQRTEQGDSAMYLCASSLGPRGDTEAFFGQGTRLTVV.

In the case of this clonotype: A much larger clonotype is one base distant, so this may be a read error. The chain is built from TRBV6-6 and TRBJ2-4; D gene unclear. The CDR3 is made up of 18 amino acids. Germline loops: CDR1 MNHNY, CDR2 SVGAGI (reference sequence). The CDR3 sequence is CDSSLRPLSDEAKNIQYF. The CDR3 bases are TGTGACAGCAGTTTACGCCCTTTGTCTGATGAGGCCAAAAACATTCAGTACTTC.

This clonotype turned up a few times. J is TRBJ1-4 and V is TRBV7-6, with D unclear. CDR1 and CDR2 (germline): SGHVS, FNYEAQ. Deletions cut 4 bases from V and 3 bases from J, with 9 bases between. CDR3 size: 14 residues. The CDR3 sequence: CASSSDGPNEKLFF. The CDR3 DNA follows: TGTGCCAGCAGCTCTGACGGACCTAATGAAAAACTGTTTTTT.

The chain has TRBV25-1 and TRBJ2-1; TRBD1 agrees at 8 bases. Germline values: CDR1 MGHDK, CDR2 SYGVNS. After removal of 5 bases from V and 3 bases from J, the junction contained 6 bases not matched to a gene. The CDR3 is made up of 15 amino acids. Here the CDR3 reads CASSNQGAIYNEQFF. The CDR3 region has the DNA TGTGCCAGCAGTAACCAGGGGGCTATCTACAATGAGCAGTTCTTC.

This clonotype turned up a few times. The chain uses TRBV20-1 and TRBJ1-1; weak D call: TRBD1 (5 bases). The CDR3 totals 14 residues. The V end was cut by 0 bases, the J end by 7 bases, with 15 bases between. Germline CDR1 and CDR2: DFQATT and SNEGSKA (reference sequence). Here the CDR3 reads CSARDFQGAIEAFF. Written as DNA, the CDR3 is TGCAGTGCTAGAGATTTCCAGGGCGCAATTGAAGCTTTCTTT.

The CDR3 is CASSPSSGNRPYEQYF. The CDR3 DNA reads as TGTGCCAGCAGCCCGTCATCCGGGAACCGTCCCTACGAGCAGTACTTC. This chain joins TRBV9 and TRBJ2-7; perhaps TRBD2 as D (5 bases). V was trimmed by 4 bases and J by 2 bases, leaving 19 bases between them. The CDR3 contains 16 residues. From germline, CDR1 is SGDLS and CDR2 YYNGEE.